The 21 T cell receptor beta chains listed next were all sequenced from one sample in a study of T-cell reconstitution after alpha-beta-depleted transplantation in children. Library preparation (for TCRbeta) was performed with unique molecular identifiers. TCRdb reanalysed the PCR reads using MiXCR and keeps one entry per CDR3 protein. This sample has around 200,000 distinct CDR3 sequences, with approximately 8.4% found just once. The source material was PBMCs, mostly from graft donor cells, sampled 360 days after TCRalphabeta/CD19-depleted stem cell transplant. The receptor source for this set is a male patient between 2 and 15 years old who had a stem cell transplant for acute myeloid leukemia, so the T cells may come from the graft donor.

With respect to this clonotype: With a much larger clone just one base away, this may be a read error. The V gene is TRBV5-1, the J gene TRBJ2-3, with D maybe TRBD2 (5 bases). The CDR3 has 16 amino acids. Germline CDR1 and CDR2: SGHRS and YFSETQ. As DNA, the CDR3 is TGCGCCAGCAGCTTGGCCGGCAGGTCTAGCACAGATAGGCAGTATTTT. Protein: CASSLAGRSSTDRQYF.

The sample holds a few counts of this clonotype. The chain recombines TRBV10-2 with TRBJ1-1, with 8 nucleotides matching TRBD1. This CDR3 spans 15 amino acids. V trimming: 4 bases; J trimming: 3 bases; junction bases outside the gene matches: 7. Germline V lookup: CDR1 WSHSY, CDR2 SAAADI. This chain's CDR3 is CASSGQGAGDTEAFF. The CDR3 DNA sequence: TGCGCCAGCAGTGGCCAGGGGGCAGGGGACACTGAAGCTTTCTTT.

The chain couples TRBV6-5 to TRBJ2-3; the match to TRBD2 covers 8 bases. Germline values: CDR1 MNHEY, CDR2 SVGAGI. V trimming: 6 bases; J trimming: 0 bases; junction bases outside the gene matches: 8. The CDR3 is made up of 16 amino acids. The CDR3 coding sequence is TGTGCCAGCAGCTCCCGGGGGGGGGCTAGCACAGATACGCAGTATTTT. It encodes CASSSRGGASTDTQYF.

CDR3 in DNA: TGTGCCAGCAGTTGGGCGAGCAAAAACATTCAGTACTTC. Translating gives CASSWASKNIQYF. The chain couples TRBV12-3 or TRBV12-4 to TRBJ2-4, with no clear D. V lost 4 bases to trimming and J lost 3 bases, with 7 bases between them. The CDR3 length is 13 residues.

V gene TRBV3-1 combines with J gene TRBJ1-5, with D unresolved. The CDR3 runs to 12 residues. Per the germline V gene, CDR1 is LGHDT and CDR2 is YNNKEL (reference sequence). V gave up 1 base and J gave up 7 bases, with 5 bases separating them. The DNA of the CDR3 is TGTGCCAGCAGCCAAGGCCCCCAGCCCCAGCATTTT. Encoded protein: CASSQGPQPQHF.

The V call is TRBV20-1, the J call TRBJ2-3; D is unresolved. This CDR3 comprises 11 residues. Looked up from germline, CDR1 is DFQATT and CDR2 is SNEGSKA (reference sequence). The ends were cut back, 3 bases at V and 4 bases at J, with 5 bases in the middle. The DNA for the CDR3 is TGCAGTGCTAGCGGACCAGATACGCAGTATTTT. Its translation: CSASGPDTQYF.

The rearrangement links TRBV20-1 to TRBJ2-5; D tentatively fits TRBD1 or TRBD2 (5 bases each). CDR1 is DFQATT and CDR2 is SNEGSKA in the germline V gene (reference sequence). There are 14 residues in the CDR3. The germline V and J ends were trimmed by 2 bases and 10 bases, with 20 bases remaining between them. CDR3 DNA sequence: TGCAGTGCTAGATCTGCGCAGGGCCTTGGGGGCCAGTACTTC. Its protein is CSARSAQGLGGQYF.

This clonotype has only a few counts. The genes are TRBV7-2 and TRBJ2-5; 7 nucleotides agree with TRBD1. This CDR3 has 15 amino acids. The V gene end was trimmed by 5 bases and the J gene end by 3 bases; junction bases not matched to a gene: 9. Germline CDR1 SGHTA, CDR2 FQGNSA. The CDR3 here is CASSPGQVFKETQYF. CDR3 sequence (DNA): TGTGCCAGCAGCCCAGGACAGGTCTTTAAAGAGACCCAGTACTTC.

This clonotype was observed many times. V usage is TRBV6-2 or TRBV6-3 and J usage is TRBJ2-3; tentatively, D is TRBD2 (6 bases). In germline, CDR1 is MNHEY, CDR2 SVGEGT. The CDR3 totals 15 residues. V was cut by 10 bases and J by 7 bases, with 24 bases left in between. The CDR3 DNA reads TGTGCCACCCAGACCCGGGACTCCCTCGTTCATACGCAGTATTTT. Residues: CATQTRDSLVHTQYF.

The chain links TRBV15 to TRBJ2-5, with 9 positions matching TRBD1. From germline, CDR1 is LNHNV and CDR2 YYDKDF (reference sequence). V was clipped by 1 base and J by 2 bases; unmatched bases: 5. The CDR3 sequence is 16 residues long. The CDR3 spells CATSRVWGQGQETQYF. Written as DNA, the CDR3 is TGTGCCACCAGCAGAGTTTGGGGACAGGGACAAGAGACCCAGTACTTC.

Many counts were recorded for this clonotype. Here the CDR3 reads CAISVAGGNTEAFF. The CDR3 DNA reads TGTGCCATCAGTGTAGCAGGAGGGAACACTGAAGCTTTCTTT. The chain employs TRBV10-3 and TRBJ1-1; no reliable D call. Trimming pared 4 bases from V and 1 base from J, leaving 10 bases between. Germline values: CDR1 ENHRY, CDR2 SYGVKD. The CDR3 is made up of 14 amino acids.

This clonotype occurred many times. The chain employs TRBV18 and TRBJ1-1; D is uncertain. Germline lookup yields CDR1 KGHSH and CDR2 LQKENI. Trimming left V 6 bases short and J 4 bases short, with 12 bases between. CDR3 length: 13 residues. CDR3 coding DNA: TGTGCCAGCTCGCCCCGTAGAACCACTGAAGCTTTCTTT. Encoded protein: CASSPRRTTEAFF.

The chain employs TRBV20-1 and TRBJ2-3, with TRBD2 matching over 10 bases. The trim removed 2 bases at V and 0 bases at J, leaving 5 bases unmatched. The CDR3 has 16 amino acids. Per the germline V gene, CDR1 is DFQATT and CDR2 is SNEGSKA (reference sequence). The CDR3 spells CSARSSGGPSTDTQYF. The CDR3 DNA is TGCAGTGCTAGATCTAGCGGGGGCCCTAGCACAGATACGCAGTATTTT.

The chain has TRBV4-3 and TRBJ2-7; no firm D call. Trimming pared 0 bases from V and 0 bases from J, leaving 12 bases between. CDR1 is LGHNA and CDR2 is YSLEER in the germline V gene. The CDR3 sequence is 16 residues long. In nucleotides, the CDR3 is TGCGCCAGCAGCCAAGAAGGTGCCGGAAGCTCCTACGAGCAGTACTTC. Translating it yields CASSQEGAGSSYEQYF.

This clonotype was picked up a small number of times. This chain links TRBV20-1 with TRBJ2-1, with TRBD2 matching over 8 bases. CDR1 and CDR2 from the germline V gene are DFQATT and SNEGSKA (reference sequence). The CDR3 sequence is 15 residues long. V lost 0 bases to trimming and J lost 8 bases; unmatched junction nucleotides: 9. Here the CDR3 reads CSARDYGGRKDEQFF. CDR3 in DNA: TGCAGTGCTAGAGATTATGGCGGGAGGAAGGATGAGCAGTTCTTC.

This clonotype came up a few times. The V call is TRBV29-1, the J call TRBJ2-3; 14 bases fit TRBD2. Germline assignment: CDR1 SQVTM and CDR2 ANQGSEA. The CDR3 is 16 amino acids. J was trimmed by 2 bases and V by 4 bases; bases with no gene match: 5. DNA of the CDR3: TGCAGCGTTGCACGGGGACTAGCGGGGGCCACAGATACGCAGTATTTT. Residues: CSVARGLAGATDTQYF.

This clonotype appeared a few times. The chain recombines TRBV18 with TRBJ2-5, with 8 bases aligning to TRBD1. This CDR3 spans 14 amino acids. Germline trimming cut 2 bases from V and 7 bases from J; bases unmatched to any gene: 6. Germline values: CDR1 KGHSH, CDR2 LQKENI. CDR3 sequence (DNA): TGTGCCAGCTCACCATTGACAGGGGCCGGGACCCAGTACTTC. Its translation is CASSPLTGAGTQYF.

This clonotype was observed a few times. The CDR3 sequence: CASSLTGLPEKLFF. For the CDR3, the DNA is TGTGCCAGCTCACTTACGGGACTGCCTGAAAAACTGTTTTTT. The gene calls are TRBV18 and TRBJ1-4; tentative D call: TRBD1 (5 bases). Per the germline V gene, CDR1 is KGHSH and CDR2 is LQKENI. CDR3 length equals 14 residues. V dropped 4 bases and J dropped 7 bases, with 13 bases sitting between them.

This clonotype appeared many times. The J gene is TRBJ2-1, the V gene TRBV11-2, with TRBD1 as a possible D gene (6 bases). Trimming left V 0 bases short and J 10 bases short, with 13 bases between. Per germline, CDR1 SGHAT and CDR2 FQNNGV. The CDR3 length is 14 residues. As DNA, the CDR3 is TGTGCCAGCAGCTTAGAAACTATCCAGGGGGAGCAGTTCTTC. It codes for CASSLETIQGEQFF.

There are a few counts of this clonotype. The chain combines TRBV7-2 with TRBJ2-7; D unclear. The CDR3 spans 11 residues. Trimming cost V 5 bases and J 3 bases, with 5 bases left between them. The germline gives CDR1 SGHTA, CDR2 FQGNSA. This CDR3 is CASSVDYEQYF. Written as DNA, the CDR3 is TGTGCCAGCAGCGTAGACTACGAGCAGTACTTC.

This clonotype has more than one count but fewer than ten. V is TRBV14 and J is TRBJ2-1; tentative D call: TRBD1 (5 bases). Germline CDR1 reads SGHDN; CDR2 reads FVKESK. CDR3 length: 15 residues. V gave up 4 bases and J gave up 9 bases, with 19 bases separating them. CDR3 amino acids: CASSPALPSDSEQFF. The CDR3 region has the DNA TGTGCCAGCAGCCCGGCTCTTCCCAGCGACAGTGAGCAGTTCTTC. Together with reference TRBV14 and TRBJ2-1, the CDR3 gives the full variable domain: EAGVTQFPSHSVIEKGQTVTLRCDPISGHDNLYWYRRVMGKEIKFLLHFVKESKQDESGMPNNRFLAERTGGTYSTLKVQPAELEDSGVYFCASSPALPSDSEQFFGPGTRLTVL.